This T cell receptor (beta chain) appears in the sequencing data of a study of T cell responses to AZD1222 COVID-19 vaccine. Generated by immunoSEQ multiplex PCR, the TCRdb table keeps only in-frame clones and is missing some. This table has around 99,000 clones, around 87% appearing once. Points from the study as a whole: Most donors were white British and more were female, and clonal diversity was possibly underestimated.

Germline assignment: CDR1 SNHLY and CDR2 FYNNEI. This CDR3 comprises 14 residues. V dropped 4 bases and J dropped 5; count of bases not matched to a gene: 3. Comments on this clone: As yet, its antigen is unknown.

Sequencing was performed on peripheral blood, taken 28 days after the second AZD1222 dose. This chain joins TRBV2 and TRBJ1-5; 9 positions match TRBD1. The receptor comes from an adult who received the AZD1222 COVID-19 vaccine. CDR3 sequence reads: CASSGDREYQPQHF. The CDR3 DNA reads TGTGCCAGCAGTGGGGACAGGGAATATCAGCCCCAGCATTTT. Using reference TRBV2 and TRBJ1-5 for the parts outside the CDR3, the full variable domain is EPEVTQTPSHQVTQMGQEVILRCVPISNHLYFYWYRQILGQKVEFLVSFYNNEISEKSEIFDDQFSVERPDGSNFTLKIRSTKLEDSAMYFCASSGDREYQPQHFGDGTRLSIL.